This TCR beta chain was identified in a study of T cell repertoires in cytomegalovirus infection. Study-wide background: Public TCR beta signature analysis indicated the presence of both CMV infection and matching HLA type. Study results and limitations: Frequencies of public TCR beta families were cumulated, and this identified carriers of CMV plus the relevant HLA.

This clonotype was seen repeatedly, ten times or more. The antigen is not known. Germline V gives CDR1 SGHVS, CDR2 FNYEAQ. With 1 base removed from V and 10 bases from J, the gap between germline ends came to 8 bases. The CDR3 extends over 12 amino acids. TCRdb reanalysed the reads using MiXCR and keeps one entry per CDR3 protein. Among more than 650,000 distinct CDR3 sequences, approximately 40% were seen once, and the ten largest hold more than 2.5%. Material for sequencing was PBMCs. J is TRBJ2-1 and V is TRBV7-6; D is perhaps TRBD2 (5 bases). The clonotype was recovered from a human donor in good health (CMV status not recorded). Some clones in this sample may be carry-over from other donors' samples. CDR3 nucleotides: TGTGCCAGCAGCTTAGAAGCGGAGGAGCAGTTCTTC. Amino acid sequence: CASSLEAEEQFF.